The present entry profiles one TCR beta chain with its context. Its antigen is unidentified. CDR1 is SGHAT and CDR2 is FQNNGV in the germline V gene. Trimming removed 2 bases from V and 1 base from J; junction bases left unmatched: 5. The CDR3 consists of 16 residues. The PCR was carried out with 60 Vbeta primers and 13 Jbeta primers. The table came from immunoSEQ multiplex PCR; TCRdb's copy has only in-frame clones and leaves some out. Counted here are roughly 180,000 clones, approximately 71% occurring once; the ten biggest clones make up about 7.7%. The record originates from a study of cytomegalovirus exposure and HLA in healthy donors. Study overall: HLA-typed donors were the source of around 77 million unique TCRs held in an early data release. Study outcomes and limitations: Later work showed greater clonal expansion in HLA-associated TCR beta chains than in equally common others.

V gene TRBV11-2 combines with J gene TRBJ2-3, with 8 bases aligning to TRBD2. Sequencing input: PBMCs. The TCR comes from a woman aged 35 to 49 in good health and CMV-seropositive. CDR3 in amino acids: CASSLKLAARTDTQYF. The CDR3 region has the DNA TGTGCCAGCAGCTTAAAACTAGCGGCACGCACAGATACGCAGTATTTT. The full variable domain, its missing parts supplied by reference TRBV11-2 and TRBJ2-3, is EAGVAQSPRYKIIEKRQSVAFWCNPISGHATLYWYQQILGQGPKLLIQFQNNGVVDDSQLPKDRFSAERLKGVDSTLKIQPAKLEDSAVYLCASSLKLAARTDTQYFGPGTRLTVL.